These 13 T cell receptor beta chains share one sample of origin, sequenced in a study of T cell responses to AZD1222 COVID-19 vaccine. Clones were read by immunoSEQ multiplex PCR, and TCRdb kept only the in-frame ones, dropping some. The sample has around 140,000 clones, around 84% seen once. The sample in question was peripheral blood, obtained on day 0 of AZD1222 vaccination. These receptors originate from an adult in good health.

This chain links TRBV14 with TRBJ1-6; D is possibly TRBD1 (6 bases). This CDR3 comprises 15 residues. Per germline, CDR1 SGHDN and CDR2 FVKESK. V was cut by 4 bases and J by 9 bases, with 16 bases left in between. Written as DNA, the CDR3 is TGTGCCAGCAGCCTCGTGGGGGGGCAGAGTTCACCCCTCCACTTT. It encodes CASSLVGGQSSPLHF.

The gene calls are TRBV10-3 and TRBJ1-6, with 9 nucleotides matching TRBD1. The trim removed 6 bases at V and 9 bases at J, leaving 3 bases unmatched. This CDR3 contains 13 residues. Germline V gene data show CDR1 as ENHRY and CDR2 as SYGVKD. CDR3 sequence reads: CAIRGQGVSPLHF. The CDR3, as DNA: TGTGCCATCAGGGGACAGGGAGTTTCACCCCTCCACTTT.

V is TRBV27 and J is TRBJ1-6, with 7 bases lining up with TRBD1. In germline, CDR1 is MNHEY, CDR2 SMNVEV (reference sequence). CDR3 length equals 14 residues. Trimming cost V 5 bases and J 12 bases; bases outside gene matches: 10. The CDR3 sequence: CASSPTGQAQPLHF. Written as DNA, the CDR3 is TGTGCCAGCAGTCCCACCGGACAGGCCCAACCCCTCCACTTT.

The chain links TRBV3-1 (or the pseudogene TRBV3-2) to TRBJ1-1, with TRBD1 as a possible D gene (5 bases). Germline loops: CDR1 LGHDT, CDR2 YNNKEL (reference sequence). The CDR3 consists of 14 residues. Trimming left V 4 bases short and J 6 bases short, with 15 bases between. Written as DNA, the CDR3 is TGTGCCAGCAGCCCGACGGGGAGAGGGGCTGAAGCTTTCTTT. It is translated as CASSPTGRGAEAFF.

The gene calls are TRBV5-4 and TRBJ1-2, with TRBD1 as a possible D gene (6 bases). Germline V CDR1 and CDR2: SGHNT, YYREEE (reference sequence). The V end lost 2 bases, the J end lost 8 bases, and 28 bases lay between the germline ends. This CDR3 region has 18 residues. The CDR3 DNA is TGTGCCAGCAGCTTAGCGCTTACGGACAGAGCACCCCTGGGCGGCTACACCTTC. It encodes CASSLALTDRAPLGGYTF. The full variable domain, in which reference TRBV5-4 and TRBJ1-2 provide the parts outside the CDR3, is ETGVTQSPTHLIKTRGQQVTLRCSSQSGHNTVSWYQQALGQGPQFIFQYYREEENGRGNFPPRFSGLQFPNYSSELNVNALELDDSALYLCASSLALTDRAPLGGYTFGSGTRLTVV.

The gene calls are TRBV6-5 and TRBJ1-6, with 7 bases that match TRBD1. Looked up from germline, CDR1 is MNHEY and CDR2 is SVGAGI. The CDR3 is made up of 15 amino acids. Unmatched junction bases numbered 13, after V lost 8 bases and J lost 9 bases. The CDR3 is CASRPNPQGVSPLHF. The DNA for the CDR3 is TGTGCCAGCCGACCCAACCCCCAGGGGGTTTCACCCCTCCACTTT.

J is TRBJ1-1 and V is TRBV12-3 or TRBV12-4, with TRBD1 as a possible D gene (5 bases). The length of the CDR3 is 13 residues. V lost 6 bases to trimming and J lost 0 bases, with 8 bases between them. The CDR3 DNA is TGTGCCAGCAGAGTAGGGGTGAACACTGAAGCTTTCTTT. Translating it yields CASRVGVNTEAFF.

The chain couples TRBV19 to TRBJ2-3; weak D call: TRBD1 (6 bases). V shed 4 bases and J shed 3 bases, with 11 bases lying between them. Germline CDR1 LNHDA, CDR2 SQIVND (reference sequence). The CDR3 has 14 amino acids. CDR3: CASSRWGQTDTQYF. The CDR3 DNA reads TGTGCCAGTAGTAGGTGGGGGCAGACAGATACGCAGTATTTT.

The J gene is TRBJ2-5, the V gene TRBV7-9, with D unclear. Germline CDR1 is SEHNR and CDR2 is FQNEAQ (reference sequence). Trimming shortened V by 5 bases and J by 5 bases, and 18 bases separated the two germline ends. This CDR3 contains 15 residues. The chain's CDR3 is CASSPANDVGETQYF. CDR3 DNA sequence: TGTGCCAGCAGCCCGGCTAATGACGTGGGGGAGACCCAGTACTTC.

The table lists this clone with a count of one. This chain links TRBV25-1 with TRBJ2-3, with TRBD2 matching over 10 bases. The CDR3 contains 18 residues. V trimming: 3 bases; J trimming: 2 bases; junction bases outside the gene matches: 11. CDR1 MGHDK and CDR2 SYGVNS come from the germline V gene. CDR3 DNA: TGTGCCAGCAGTGACCCTTGGGATAGCGGGGGGTACACAGATACGCAGTATTTT. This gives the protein CASSDPWDSGGYTDTQYF.

The CDR3 loop reads CASSTPGLNDEQYF. CDR3 bases: TGTGCCAGTAGTACCCCGGGCCTTAACGACGAGCAGTACTTC. The V and J genes are TRBV19 and TRBJ2-7; D remains ambiguous. Germline CDR1 reads LNHDA; CDR2 reads SQIVND (reference sequence). The CDR3 has 14 residues. Trimming took 4 bases from V and 5 from J, leaving 15 bases between them.

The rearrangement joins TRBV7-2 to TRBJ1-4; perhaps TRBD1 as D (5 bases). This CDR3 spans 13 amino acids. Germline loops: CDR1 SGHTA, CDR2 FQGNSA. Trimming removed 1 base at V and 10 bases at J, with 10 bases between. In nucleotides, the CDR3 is TGTGCCAGCAGCTTAGGGGGGGAGGGAAAACTGTTTTTT. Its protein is CASSLGGEGKLFF.

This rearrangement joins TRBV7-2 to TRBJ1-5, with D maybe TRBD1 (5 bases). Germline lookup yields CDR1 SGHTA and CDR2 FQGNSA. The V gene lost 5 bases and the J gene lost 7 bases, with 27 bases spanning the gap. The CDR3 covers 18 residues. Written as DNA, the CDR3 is TGTGCCAGCAGCACGCCGGGGGGAAGGGAAAAAGGGATACAGCCCCAGCATTTT. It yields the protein CASSTPGGREKGIQPQHF.